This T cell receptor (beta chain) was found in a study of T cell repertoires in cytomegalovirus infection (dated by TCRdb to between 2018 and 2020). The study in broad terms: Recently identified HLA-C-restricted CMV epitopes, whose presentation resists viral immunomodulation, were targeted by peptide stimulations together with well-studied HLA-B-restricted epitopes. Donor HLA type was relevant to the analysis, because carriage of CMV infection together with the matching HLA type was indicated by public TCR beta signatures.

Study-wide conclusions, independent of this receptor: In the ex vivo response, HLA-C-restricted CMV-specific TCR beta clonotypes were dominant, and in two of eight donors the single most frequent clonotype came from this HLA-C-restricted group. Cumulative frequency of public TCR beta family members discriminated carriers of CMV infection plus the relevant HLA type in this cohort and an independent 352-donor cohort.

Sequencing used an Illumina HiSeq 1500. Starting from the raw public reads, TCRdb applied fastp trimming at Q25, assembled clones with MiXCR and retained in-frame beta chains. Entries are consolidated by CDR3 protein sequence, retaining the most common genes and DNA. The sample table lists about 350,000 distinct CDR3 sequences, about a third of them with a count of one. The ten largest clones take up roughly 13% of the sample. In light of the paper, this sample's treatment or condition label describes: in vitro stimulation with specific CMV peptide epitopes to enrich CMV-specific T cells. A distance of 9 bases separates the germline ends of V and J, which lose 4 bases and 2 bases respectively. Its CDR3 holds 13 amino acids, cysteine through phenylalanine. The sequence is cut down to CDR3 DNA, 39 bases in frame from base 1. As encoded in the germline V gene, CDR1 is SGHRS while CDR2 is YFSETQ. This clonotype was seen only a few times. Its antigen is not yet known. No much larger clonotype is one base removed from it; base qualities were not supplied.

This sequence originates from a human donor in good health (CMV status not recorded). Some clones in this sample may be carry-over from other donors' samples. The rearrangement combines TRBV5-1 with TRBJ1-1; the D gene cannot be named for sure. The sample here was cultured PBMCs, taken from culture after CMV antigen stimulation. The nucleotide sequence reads TGCGCCAGCAGCAACTACAGAAACACTGAAGCTTTCTTT. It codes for CASSNYRNTEAFF.